Sequencing of this T cell receptor (beta chain) was carried out in a study of shared clonotypes between healthy human individuals. For the study at large: CD8 memory received one plate per donor, CD8 naive two, CD4 memory three and CD4 naive three.

This CDR3 has 15 residues. V was clipped by 0 bases and J by 7 bases, with 12 bases between them. The germline V gene has CDR1 SGHTA and CDR2 FQGNSA. Assay runs were performed at deep level. The assay was immunoSEQ multiplex PCR, and TCRdb's table has in-frame clones only and misses some. The sample has 2 million to 2.5 million clones, around 95% seen once. The material sequenced was naive CD4+ T cells sorted from blood. As to subset: CD45RA+ positively selected. This sequence originates from a man aged 18 to 30 in good health. The gene calls are TRBV7-2 and TRBJ1-4; D unresolved. The CDR3 is CASSLALGFREKLFF. The DNA of the CDR3 is TGTGCCAGCAGCTTAGCGCTGGGGTTTCGTGAAAAACTGTTTTTT. Combining the CDR3 with reference TRBV7-2 and TRBJ1-4 gives the whole variable domain GAGVSQSPSNKVTEKGKDVELRCDPISGHTALYWYRQSLGQGLEFLIYFQGNSAPDKSGLPSDRFSAERTGGSVSTLTIQRTQQEDSAVYLCASSLALGFREKLFFGSGTQLSVL.